This T cell receptor beta chain is drawn from a study of T cell clonality in common variable immunodeficiency. Notes on the study in general: Common variable immunodeficiency TCR beta sequences reportedly had fewer deletions and N-nucleotide insertions.

Method: immunoSEQ multiplex PCR; TCRdb's copy keeps in-frame clones and lacks some. Listed for the sample are about 19,000 clones, none seen a single time. To note about this clone: Its antigen is as yet unknown. The missing CDR3 end, 3 residues past where the read stops, is filled in from the germline J gene.

Most patients and controls had Caucasian heritage. Blood samples were heparinized, 5 to 8 ml per donor. This CDR3 contains 14 residues. Germline CDR1 is KGHSH and CDR2 is LQKENI. V lost 4 bases and J lost 5; bases outside the gene matches: 7. The sequenced material came from peripheral blood mononuclear cells. This TCR was sampled from a human donor with common variable immunodeficiency. The chain uses TRBV18 and TRBJ1-2; 7 bases are shared with TRBD1. The chain's CDR3 is CASSRDREVYGYTF. CDR3 bases read: TGTGCCAGCTCACGAGACAGGGAAGTATATGGC.